One sample yielded the 12 T cell receptor beta chains listed below, sequenced in a study of T-cell reconstitution after alpha-beta-depleted transplantation in children. The study, taken as a whole, reports: Several hundred expanded graft clones reportedly gave rise to the alpha-beta T cells present about two months after transplant.

Preparation of the TCRbeta library was carried out with unique molecular identifiers. TCRdb redid the calling of the PCR reads with MiXCR, one entry per CDR3 protein. The table shows roughly 32,000 distinct CDR3 sequences, with about 6.8% occurring only once. No antigen has been identified for these receptors. The starting material was peripheral blood, obtained 60 days after TCRalphabeta/CD19-depleted stem cell transplant. These TCRs come from a child younger than two who had a stem cell transplant for acute myeloid leukemia, so the T cells may come from the graft donor.

This clonotype was seen at least ten times. The chain couples TRBV28 to TRBJ1-1; the match to TRBD1 covers 8 bases. The CDR3 extends over 16 amino acids. After removal of 2 bases from V and 4 bases from J, the junction contained 9 bases not matched to a gene. The germline gives CDR1 MDHEN, CDR2 SYDVKM. CDR3 protein: CASSLQGAGGVTEAFF. The CDR3 bases are TGTGCCAGCAGTTTACAGGGGGCAGGGGGGGTCACTGAAGCTTTCTTT.

This clonotype was seen at least ten times. This rearrangement joins TRBV4-3 to TRBJ2-7; TRBD1 aligns across 9 bases. CDR1 and CDR2 from the germline V gene are LGHNA and YSLEER. The J segment lost 5 bases and the V segment lost 6 bases, leaving 8 bases of the junction unmatched. CDR3 length: 14 amino acids. The CDR3 DNA is TGCGCCAGCAGTCACGGACAGGGGATCCACGAGCAGTACTTC. Translating gives CASSHGQGIHEQYF.

The sample holds many counts of this clonotype. V and J are TRBV7-2 and TRBJ2-3; D is unresolved. V shed 5 bases and J shed 2 bases, with 5 bases lying between them. The CDR3 consists of 12 residues. The germline gives CDR1 SGHTA, CDR2 FQGNSA. DNA for the CDR3: TGTGCCAGCAGCCTCCTCACAGATACGCAGTATTTT. Its translation: CASSLLTDTQYF.

This clonotype was detected many times. The V gene is TRBV28, the J gene TRBJ2-1; D gene ambiguous. The germline V gene encodes CDR1 MDHEN and CDR2 SYDVKM. CDR3 length equals 11 residues. Deletions cut 6 bases from V and 4 bases from J, with 4 bases between. The CDR3 here is CASRTYNEQFF. The CDR3 DNA sequence: TGTGCCAGCAGGACGTACAATGAGCAGTTCTTC. Based on the CDR3 plus reference TRBV28 and TRBJ2-1, the full variable domain is DVKVTQSSRYLVKRTGEKVFLECVQDMDHENMFWYRQDPGLGLRLIYFSYDVKMKEKGDIPEGYSVSREKKERFSLILESASTNQTSMYLCASRTYNEQFFGPGTRLTVL.

This clonotype came up many times. V gene TRBV2 combines with J gene TRBJ2-5; a possible D gene is TRBD1 (5 bases). Germline CDR1 is SNHLY and CDR2 is FYNNEI. The CDR3 sequence is 12 residues long. V lost 8 bases to trimming and J lost 1 base, with 8 bases between them. CDR3 coding DNA: TGTGCCAGCCCGGACATCCAAGAGACCCAGTACTTC. Translated, it gives CASPDIQETQYF.

In this sample, this clonotype is medium-sized. The chain has TRBV4-3 and TRBJ2-6; 7 nucleotides match TRBD1. The V segment lost 0 bases and the J segment 0 bases; nucleotides outside the gene matches: 17. CDR3 length: 22 residues. Looked up from germline, CDR1 is LGHNA and CDR2 is YSLEER. CDR3 in DNA: TGCGCCAGCAGCCAAGATTTTGCGGTAGGGGACAGCCTCTTCTCTGGGGCCAACGTCCTGACTTTC. Amino acids: CASSQDFAVGDSLFSGANVLTF.

This clonotype was seen at least ten times. V is TRBV6-2 or TRBV6-3 and J is TRBJ2-3, with D possibly called TRBD1 or TRBD2 (5 bases each). CDR3 length equals 14 residues. CDR1 MNHEY and CDR2 SVGEGT come from the germline V gene. Trimming left V 9 bases short and J 3 bases short, with 16 bases between. CDR3: CASLEGRITDTQYF. The CDR3 nucleotides are TGTGCCAGTCTCGAGGGACGGATTACAGATACGCAGTATTTT.

Points on this clonotype: This may be a read error, as it is one base from a much larger clone. The chain uses TRBV29-1 and TRBJ2-2; possibly TRBD2 for D (5 bases). Germline V gene data show CDR1 as SQVTM and CDR2 as ANQGSEA. CDR3 length: 13 residues. CDR3 sequence: CCTEEGNTGELFF. CDR3 nucleotide sequence: TGCTGCACCGAAGAGGGGAACACCGGGGAGCTGTTTTTT.

This clonotype was detected only a few times. The chain is built from TRBV11-1 and TRBJ2-5; TRBD2 might be the D (5 bases). In germline, CDR1 is SGHAT, CDR2 FQDESV (reference sequence). V was trimmed by 1 base and J by 4 bases, leaving 13 bases between them. The CDR3 sequence is 15 residues long. CDR3 region: CASSLVPGMRETQYF. CDR3 coding DNA: TGTGCCAGCAGCTTAGTTCCGGGGATGAGAGAGACCCAGTACTTC.

Remarks on this clonotype: Just one base apart from a much larger clone, this may be a read error. This chain connects TRBV7-7 to TRBJ2-2; D possibly corresponds to TRBD1 (6 bases). Germline-derived CDR1 and CDR2 are SSHAT and FNYEAQ (reference sequence). CDR3 length: 14 amino acids. The chain's CDR3 is CASSLATGAGELFF. The CDR3, as DNA: TGTGCTAGCAGCTTAGCGACAGGTGCCGGGGAGCTGTTTTTT.

This clonotype was picked up many times. V is TRBV24-1 and J is TRBJ2-7; 7 bases match TRBD2. Germline-derived CDR1 and CDR2 are KGHDR and SFDVKD. CDR3 length: 17 residues. V was clipped by 7 bases and J by 2 bases; unmatched bases: 16. DNA of the CDR3: TGTGCCACCAGCGCTTGGGACGATGGGCGGGGGACCTACGAGCAGTACTTC. It is translated as CATSAWDDGRGTYEQYF.

This clonotype has a count of ten or more. The chain employs TRBV9 and TRBJ2-6; a weak D match, TRBD1 (6 bases). V shed 4 bases and J shed 0 bases, with 14 bases lying between them. This CDR3 region has 17 residues. Germline lookup yields CDR1 SGDLS and CDR2 YYNGEE. CDR3 protein: CASSLQGHLSGANVLTF. In nucleotides, the CDR3 is TGTGCCAGCAGCCTCCAGGGACACCTCTCTGGGGCCAACGTCCTGACTTTC.